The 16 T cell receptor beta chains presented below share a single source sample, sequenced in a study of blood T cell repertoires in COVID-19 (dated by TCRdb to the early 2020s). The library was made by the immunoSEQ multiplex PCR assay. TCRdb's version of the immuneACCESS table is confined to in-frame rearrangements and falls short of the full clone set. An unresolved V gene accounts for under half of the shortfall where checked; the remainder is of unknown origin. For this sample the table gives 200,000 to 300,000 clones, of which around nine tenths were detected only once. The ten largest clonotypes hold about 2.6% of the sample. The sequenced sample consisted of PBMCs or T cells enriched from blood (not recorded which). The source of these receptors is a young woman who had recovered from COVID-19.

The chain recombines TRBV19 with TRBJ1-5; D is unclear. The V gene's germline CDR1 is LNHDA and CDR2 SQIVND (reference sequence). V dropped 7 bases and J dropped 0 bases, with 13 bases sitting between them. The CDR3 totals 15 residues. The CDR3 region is CASNPFADSNQPQHF. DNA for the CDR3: TGTGCCAGTAACCCGTTCGCAGATAGCAATCAGCCCCAGCATTTT.

The DNA of the CDR3 is TGTGCCAGCAGGGGACGGGGGGGTAGCACAGATACGCAGTATTTT. Protein product: CASRGRGGSTDTQYF. V usage is TRBV7-9 and J usage is TRBJ2-3, with TRBD2 matching over 8 bases. CDR1 SEHNR and CDR2 FQNEAQ come from the germline V gene (reference sequence). The CDR3 extends over 15 amino acids. V shed 6 bases, J shed 0 bases, and the junction held 5 bases outside the gene matches.

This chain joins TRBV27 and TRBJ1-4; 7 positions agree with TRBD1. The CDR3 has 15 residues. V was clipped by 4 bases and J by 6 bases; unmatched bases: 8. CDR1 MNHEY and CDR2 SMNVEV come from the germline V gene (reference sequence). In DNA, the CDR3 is TGTGCCAGCAGTTCATCCGGGACAGTTGATGAAAAACTGTTTTTT. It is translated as CASSSSGTVDEKLFF.

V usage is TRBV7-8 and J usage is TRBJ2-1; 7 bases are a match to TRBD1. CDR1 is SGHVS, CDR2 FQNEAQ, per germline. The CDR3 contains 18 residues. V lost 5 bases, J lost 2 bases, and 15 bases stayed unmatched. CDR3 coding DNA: TGTGCCAGCAGCCACCACAGAGGGGGCTCCCGCCCCTACAATGAGCAGTTCTTC. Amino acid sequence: CASSHHRGGSRPYNEQFF.

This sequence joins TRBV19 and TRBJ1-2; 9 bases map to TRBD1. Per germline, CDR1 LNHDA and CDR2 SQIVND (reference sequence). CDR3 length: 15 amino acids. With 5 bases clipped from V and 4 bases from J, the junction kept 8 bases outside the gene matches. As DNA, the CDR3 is TGTGCCAGTAGTCCGCAACCGGACAGGGGCTATGGCTACACCTTC. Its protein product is CASSPQPDRGYGYTF.

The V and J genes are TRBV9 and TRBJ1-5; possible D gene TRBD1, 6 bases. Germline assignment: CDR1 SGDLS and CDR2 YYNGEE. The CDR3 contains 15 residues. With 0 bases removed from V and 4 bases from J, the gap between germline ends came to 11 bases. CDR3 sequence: CASSVDAGANQPQHF. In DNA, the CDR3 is TGTGCCAGCAGCGTAGATGCAGGGGCGAATCAGCCCCAGCATTTT.

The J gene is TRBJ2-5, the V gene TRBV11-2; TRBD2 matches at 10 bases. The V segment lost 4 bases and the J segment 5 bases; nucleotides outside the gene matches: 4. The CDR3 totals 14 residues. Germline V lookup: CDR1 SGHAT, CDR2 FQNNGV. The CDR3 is CASSSQRGGETQYF. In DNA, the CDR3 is TGTGCCAGCAGCTCCCAGCGGGGGGGGGAGACCCAGTACTTC.

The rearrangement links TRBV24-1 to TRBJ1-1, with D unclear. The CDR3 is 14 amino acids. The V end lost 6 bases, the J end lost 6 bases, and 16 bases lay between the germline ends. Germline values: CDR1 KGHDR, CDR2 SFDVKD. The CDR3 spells CATSLSREQSEAFF. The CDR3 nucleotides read TGTGCCACCAGTCTATCCCGGGAACAATCTGAAGCTTTCTTT.

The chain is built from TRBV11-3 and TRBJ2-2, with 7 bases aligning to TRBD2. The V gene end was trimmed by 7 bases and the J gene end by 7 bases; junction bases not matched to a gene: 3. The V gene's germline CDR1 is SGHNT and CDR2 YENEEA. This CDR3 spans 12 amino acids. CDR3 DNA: TGTGCCAGCACTCGGGAGGACGGGGAGCTGTTTTTT. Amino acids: CASTREDGELFF.

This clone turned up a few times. As DNA, the CDR3 is TGTGCCAGCAGTGAAGCGGCAGGGGGTTATACTGAAGCTTTCTTT. Translating gives CASSEAAGGYTEAFF. The chain employs TRBV6-1 and TRBJ1-1; 7 positions match TRBD1. The CDR3 totals 15 residues. Germline V gives CDR1 MNHNS, CDR2 SASEGT. V dropped 0 bases and J dropped 5; count of bases not matched to a gene: 6.

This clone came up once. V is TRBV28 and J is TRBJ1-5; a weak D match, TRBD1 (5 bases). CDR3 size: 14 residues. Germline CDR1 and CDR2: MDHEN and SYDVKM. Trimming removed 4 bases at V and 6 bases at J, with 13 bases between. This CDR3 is CASSSTRVRQPQHF. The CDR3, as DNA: TGTGCCAGCAGTTCAACCAGGGTACGTCAGCCCCAGCATTTT.

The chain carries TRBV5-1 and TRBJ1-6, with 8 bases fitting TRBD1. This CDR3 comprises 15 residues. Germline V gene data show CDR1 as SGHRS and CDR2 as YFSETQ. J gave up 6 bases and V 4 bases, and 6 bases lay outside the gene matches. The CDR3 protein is CASSLGQGRNSPLHF. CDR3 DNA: TGCGCCAGCAGCCTCGGACAGGGTCGTAATTCACCCCTCCACTTT. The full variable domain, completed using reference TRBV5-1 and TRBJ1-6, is KAGVTQTPRYLIKTRGQQVTLSCSPISGHRSVSWYQQTPGQGLQFLFEYFSETQRNKGNFPGRFSGRQFSNSRSEMNVSTLELGDSALYLCASSLGQGRNSPLHFGNGTRLTVT.

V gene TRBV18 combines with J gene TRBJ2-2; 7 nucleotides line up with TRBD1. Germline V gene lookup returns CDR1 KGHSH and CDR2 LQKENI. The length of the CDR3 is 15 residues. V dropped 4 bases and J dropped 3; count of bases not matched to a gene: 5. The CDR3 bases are TGTGCCAGCTCACTTTCGACAGGGCACACCGGGGAGCTGTTTTTT. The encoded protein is CASSLSTGHTGELFF.

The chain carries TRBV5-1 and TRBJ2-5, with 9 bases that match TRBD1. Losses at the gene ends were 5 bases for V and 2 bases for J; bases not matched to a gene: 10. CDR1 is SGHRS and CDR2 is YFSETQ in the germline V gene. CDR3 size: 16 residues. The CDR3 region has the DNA TGCGCCAGCAGTCCGGGACAGGGTGGGGGACAAGAGACCCAGTACTTC. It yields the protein CASSPGQGGGQETQYF.

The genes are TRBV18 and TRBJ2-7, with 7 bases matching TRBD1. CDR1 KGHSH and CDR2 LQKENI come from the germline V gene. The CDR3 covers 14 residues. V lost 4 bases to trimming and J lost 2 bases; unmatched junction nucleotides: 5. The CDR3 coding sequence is TGTGCCAGCTCACGGGGACAGAACCCCTACGAGCAGTACTTC. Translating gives CASSRGQNPYEQYF.

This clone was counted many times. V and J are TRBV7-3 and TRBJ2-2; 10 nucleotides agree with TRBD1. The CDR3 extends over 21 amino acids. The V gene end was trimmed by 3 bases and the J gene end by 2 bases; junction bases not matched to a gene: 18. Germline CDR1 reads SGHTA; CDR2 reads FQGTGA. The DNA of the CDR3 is TGTGCCAGCAGCTTGTCCACCGCGGGGCTCGCGACAGGGGGCAACACCGGGGAGCTGTTTTTT. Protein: CASSLSTAGLATGGNTGELFF.